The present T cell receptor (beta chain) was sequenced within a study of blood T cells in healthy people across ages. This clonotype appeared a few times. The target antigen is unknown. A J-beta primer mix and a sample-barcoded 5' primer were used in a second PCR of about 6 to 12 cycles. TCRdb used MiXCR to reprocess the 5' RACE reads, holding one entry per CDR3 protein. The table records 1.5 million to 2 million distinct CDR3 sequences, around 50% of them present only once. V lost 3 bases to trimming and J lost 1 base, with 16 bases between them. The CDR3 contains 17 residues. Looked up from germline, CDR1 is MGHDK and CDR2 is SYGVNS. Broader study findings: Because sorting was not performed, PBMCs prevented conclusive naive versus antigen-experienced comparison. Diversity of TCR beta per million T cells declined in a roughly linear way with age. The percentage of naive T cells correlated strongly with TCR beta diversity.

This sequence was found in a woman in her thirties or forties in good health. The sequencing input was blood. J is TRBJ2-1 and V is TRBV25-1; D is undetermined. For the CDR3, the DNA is TGTGCCAGCAGTGACGTAGAAGACTTCCTTTCCTACAATGAGCAGTTCTTC. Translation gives CASSDVEDFLSYNEQFF.